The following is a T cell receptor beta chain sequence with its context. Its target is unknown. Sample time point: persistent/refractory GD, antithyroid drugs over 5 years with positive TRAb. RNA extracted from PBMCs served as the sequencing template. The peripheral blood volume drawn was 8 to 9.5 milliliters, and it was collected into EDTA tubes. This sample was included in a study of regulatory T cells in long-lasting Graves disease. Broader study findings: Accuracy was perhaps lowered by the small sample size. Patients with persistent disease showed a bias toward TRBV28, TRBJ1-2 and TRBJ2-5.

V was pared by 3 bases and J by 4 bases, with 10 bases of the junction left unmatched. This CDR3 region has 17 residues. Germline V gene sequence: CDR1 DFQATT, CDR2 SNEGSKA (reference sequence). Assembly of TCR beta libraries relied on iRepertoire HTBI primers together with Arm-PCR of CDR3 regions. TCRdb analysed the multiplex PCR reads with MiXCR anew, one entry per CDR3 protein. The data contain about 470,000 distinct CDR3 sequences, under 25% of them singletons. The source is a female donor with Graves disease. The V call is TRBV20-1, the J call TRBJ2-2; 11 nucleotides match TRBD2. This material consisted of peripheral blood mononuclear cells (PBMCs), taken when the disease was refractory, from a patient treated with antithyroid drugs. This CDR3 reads CSASARLAGSITGELFF. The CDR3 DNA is TGCAGTGCTAGCGCTCGACTAGCGGGAAGTATCACCGGGGAGCTGTTTTTT.